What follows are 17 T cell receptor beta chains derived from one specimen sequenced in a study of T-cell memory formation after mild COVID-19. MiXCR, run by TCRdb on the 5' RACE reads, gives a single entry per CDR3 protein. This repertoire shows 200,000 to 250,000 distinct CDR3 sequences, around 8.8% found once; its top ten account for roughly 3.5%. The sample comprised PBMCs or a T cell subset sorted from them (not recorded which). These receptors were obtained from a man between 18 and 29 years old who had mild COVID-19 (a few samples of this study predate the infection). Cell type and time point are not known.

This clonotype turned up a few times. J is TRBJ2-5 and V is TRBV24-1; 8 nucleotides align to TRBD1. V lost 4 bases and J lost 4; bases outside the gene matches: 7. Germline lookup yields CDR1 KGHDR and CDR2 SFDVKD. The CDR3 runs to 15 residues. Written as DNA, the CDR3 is TGTGCCACCAGTGACGCCGGACAGGGACCAGAGACCCAGTACTTC. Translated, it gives CATSDAGQGPETQYF.

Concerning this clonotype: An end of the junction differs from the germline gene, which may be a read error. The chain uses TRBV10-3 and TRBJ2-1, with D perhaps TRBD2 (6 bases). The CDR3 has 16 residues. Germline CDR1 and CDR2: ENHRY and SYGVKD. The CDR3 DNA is TGTGCAATCACGAGTCGGGGGTCAGGCTCCTACAATGAGCAGTTCTTC. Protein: CAITSRGSGSYNEQFF.

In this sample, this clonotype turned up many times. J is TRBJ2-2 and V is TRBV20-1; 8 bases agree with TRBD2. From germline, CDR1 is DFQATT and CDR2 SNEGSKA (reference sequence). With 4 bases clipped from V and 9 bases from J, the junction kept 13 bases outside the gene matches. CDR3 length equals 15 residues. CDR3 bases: TGCAGTGCTACGTTCTCGCGGGGGGCAATCAGGGAGCTGTTTTTT. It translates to CSATFSRGAIRELFF.

The CDR3 sequence: CSAPSRTSGGYEQYF. The CDR3 region has the DNA TGCAGTGCCCCGAGCCGGACTAGCGGGGGGTACGAGCAGTACTTC. V gene TRBV20-1 combines with J gene TRBJ2-7, with 14 bases identical to TRBD2. The CDR3 has 15 residues. CDR1 is DFQATT, CDR2 SNEGSKA, per germline (reference sequence). Germline trimming cut 6 bases from V and 4 bases from J; bases unmatched to any gene: 8.

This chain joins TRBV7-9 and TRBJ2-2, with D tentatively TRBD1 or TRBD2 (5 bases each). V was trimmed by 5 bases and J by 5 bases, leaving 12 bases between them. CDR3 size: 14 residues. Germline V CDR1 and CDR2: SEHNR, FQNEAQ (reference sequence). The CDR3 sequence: CASSIGTLTGELFF. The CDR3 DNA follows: TGTGCCAGCAGCATTGGGACGCTGACCGGGGAGCTGTTTTTT.

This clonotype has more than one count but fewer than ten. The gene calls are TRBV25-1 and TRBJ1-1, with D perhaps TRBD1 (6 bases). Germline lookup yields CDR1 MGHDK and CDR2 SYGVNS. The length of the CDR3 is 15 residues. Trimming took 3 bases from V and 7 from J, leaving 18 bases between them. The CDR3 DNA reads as TGTGCCAGCAGTGACCAAACCGGGGGCAAGCTTGAAGCTTTCTTT. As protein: CASSDQTGGKLEAFF.

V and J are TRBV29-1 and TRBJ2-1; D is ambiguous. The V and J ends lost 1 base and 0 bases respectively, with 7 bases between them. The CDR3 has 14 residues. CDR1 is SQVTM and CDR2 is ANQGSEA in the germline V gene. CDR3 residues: CSVEVPSSYNEQFF. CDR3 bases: TGCAGCGTTGAAGTACCTAGCTCCTACAATGAGCAGTTCTTC.

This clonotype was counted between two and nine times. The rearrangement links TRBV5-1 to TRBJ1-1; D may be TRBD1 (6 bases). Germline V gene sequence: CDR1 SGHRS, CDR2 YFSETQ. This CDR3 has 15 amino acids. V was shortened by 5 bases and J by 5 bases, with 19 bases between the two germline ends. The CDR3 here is CASSYLPGAWTEAFF. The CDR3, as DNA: TGCGCCAGCAGTTACCTACCGGGGGCTTGGACTGAAGCTTTCTTT.

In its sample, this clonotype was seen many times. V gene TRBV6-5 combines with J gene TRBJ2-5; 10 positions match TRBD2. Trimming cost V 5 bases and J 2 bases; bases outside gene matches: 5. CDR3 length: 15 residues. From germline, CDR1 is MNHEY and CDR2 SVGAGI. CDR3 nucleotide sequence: TGTGCCAGCAGTAGCGGGGGGGCGGGACAAGAGACCCAGTACTTC. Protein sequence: CASSSGGAGQETQYF.

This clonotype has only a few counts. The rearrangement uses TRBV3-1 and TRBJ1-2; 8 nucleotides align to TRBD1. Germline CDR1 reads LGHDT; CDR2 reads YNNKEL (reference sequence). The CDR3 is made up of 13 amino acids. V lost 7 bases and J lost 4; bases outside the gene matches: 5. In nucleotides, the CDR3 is TGTGCCAGCACCGGACAGGGCCCCTATGGCTACACCTTC. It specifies CASTGQGPYGYTF.

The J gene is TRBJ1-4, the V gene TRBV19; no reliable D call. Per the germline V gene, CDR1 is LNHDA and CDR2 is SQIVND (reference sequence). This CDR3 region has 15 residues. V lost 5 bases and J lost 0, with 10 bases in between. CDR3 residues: CASSAHSTTNEKLFF. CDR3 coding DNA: TGTGCCAGTAGTGCCCACAGTACAACTAATGAAAAACTGTTTTTT.

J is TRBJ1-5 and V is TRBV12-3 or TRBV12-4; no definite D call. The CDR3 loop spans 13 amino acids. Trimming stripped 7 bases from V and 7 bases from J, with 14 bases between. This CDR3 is CASTVTLAQPQHF. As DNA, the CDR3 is TGTGCCAGCACCGTAACACTGGCACAGCCCCAGCATTTT.

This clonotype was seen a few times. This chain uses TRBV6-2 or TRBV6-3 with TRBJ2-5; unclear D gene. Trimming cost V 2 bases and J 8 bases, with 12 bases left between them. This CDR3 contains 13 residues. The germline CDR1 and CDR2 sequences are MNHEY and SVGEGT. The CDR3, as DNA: TGTGCCAGCAGTTACGGGGTAGTAGGAACCCAGTACTTC. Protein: CASSYGVVGTQYF.

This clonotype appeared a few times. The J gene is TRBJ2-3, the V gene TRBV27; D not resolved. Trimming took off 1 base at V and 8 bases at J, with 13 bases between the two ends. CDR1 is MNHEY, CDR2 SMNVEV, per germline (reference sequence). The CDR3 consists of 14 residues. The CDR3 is CASSLFAAEGTQYF. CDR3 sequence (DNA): TGTGCCAGCAGTTTATTCGCCGCCGAAGGTACGCAGTATTTT.

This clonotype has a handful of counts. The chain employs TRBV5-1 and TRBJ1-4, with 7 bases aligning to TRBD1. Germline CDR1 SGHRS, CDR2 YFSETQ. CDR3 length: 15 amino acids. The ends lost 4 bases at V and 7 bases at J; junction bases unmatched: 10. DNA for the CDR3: TGCGCCAGCAGCCGGAGACAGGGTATCGGTGAAAAACTGTTTTTT. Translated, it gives CASSRRQGIGEKLFF.

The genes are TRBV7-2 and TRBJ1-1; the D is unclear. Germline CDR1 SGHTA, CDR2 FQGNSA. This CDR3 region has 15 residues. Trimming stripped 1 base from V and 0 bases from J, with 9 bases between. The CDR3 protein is CASSLVHGLNTEAFF. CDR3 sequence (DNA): TGTGCCAGCAGCTTAGTACACGGCTTGAACACTGAAGCTTTCTTT.

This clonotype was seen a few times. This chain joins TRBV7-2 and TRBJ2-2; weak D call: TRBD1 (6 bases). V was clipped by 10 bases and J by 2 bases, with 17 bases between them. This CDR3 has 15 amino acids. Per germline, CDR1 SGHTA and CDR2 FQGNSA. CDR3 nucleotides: TGTGCCACCAAACTCCAGGGGCCCAACACCGGGGAGCTGTTTTTT. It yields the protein CATKLQGPNTGELFF.